This TCR beta chain was sequenced in a study of CD8 T cells in Susac syndrome. Diagnostic criteria for definite or probable disease, in their recently defined form, were met by the patients with Susac syndrome. Overall study results and limits: The study acknowledged a relatively small number of individuals in its TCR sequencing and HLA analysis.

To note about this clonotype: As yet, its antigen is unknown.

RNA totalling about 0.45 to 1 ug underwent reverse transcription with random hexamers. TCRdb redid the calling of the immunoSEQ multiplex PCR reads with MiXCR, one entry per CDR3 protein. In the table there are about 83,000 distinct CDR3 sequences, approximately 95% of which are singletons. The CDR3 is 17 amino acids. After removal of 0 bases from V and 3 bases from J, the junction contained 8 bases not matched to a gene. Germline CDR1 is MNHEY and CDR2 is SVGEGT. The chain recombines TRBV6-2 or TRBV6-3 with TRBJ1-5, with 7 bases lining up with TRBD1. The clonotype comes from a human donor with Susac syndrome. The sequenced sample consisted of CD8+ T cells from PBMCs. CDR3: CASSYSNMGQLNQPQHF. CDR3 nucleotides: TGTGCCAGCAGTTACTCGAACATGGGACAGCTCAATCAGCCCCAGCATTTT.